The clone carrying this T cell receptor (beta chain) was counted between two and nine times. This entry is derived from a study of shared T cell receptors in the human thymus. CDR1 and CDR2 from the germline V gene are ENHRY and SYGVKD. Trimming removed 6 bases at V and 3 bases at J, with 18 bases between. The CDR3 spans 15 residues. Some clones are missing from TCRdb's copy, which holds only in-frame ones; the method was immunoSEQ multiplex PCR. This repertoire shows approximately 660,000 clones, 88% found once; its top ten account for 0.01%. A further study also used this sample, focusing on human thymus T cells. That study reports: What related research reported was that thymic repertoires overlapped highly among unrelated individuals.

The J gene is TRBJ2-7, the V gene TRBV10-3; D perhaps matches TRBD1 (5 bases). This TCR was sampled from a boy less than two years old with a congenital heart defect. Sequencing was done on a sample of thymocytes. Here the CDR3 DNA reads TGTGCCATCAGGTCCGAGACAGCCAGAGTCTACGAGCAGTACTTC. Its translation: CAIRSETARVYEQYF.